This TCR beta chain was sequenced during a study of OX40 agonist ivuxolimab in advanced cancers. TCRdb keeps only in-frame clones here, not all; method: immunoSEQ multiplex PCR. The sample holds 85,000 to 130,000 clones; about nine tenths are singletons and the top ten take about 0.48%. Source: CD4+ or CD8+ T cells sorted from blood, taken in a trial of the OX40 agonist ivuxolimab. This clonotype originated in an adult with an advanced solid tumor such as melanoma, head and neck, liver or kidney cancer.

CDR3 residues: CSALWWTEAFF. The CDR3 DNA follows: TGCAGCGCCTTATGGTGGACTGAAGCTTTCTTT. The chain employs TRBV29-1 and TRBJ1-1; D not resolved. Trimming shortened V by 7 bases and J by 5 bases, and 11 bases separated the two germline ends. The CDR3 runs to 11 residues. The germline gives CDR1 SQVTM, CDR2 ANQGSEA.